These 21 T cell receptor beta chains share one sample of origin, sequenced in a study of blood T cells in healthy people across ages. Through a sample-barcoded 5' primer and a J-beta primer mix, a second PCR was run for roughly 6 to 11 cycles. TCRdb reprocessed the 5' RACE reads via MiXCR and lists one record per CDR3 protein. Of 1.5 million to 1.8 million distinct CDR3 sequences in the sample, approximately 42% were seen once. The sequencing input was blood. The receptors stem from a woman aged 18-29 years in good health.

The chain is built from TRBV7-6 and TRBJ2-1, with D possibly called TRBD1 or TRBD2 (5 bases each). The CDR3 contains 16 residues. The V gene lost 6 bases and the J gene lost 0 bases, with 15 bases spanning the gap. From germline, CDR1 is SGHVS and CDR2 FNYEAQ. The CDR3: CASSQGKGSSYNEQFF. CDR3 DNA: TGTGCCAGCAGTCAAGGGAAGGGGAGCTCCTACAATGAGCAGTTCTTC.

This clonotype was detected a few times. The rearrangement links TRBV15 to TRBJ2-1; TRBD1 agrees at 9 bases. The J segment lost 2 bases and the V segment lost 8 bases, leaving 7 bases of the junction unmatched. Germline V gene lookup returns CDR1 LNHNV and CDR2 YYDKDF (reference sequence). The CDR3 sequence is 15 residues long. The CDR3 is CATDPGQGPYNEQFF. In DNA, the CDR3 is TGTGCCACCGATCCGGGACAGGGTCCCTACAATGAGCAGTTCTTC.

CDR3 nucleotide sequence: TGCAGTGCCCCCGACTCCGGGATGAACACTGAAGCTTTCTTT. Translating it yields CSAPDSGMNTEAFF. The V and J genes are TRBV20-1 and TRBJ1-1; no clear D. The germline gives CDR1 DFQATT, CDR2 SNEGSKA (reference sequence). Trimming pared 6 bases from V and 0 bases from J, leaving 14 bases between. The CDR3 has 14 amino acids.

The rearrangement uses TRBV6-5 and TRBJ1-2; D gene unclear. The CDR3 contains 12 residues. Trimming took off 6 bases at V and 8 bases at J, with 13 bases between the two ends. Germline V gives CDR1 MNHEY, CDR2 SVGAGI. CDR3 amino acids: CASSLDSRGYTF. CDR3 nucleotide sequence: TGTGCCAGCAGCTTAGACTCGCGGGGCTACACCTTC.

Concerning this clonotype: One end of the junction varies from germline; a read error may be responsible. As DNA, the CDR3 is TGCGCCGGCAGCACGGCCCTAGATGGAGAGACCCAGTACTTC. Translating it yields CAGSTALDGETQYF. V and J are TRBV4-1 and TRBJ2-4; D gene unclear. The DNA end is a closer match to TRBJ2-5, so the J assignment may be wrong. Germline V gives CDR1 MGHRA, CDR2 YSYEKL. The CDR3 sequence is 14 residues long.

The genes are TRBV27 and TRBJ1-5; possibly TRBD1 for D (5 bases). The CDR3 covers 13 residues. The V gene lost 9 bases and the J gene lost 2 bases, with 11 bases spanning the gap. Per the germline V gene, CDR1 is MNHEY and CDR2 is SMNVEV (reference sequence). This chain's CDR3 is CASQGMGNQPQHF. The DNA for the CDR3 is TGTGCCAGTCAGGGCATGGGCAATCAGCCCCAGCATTTT.

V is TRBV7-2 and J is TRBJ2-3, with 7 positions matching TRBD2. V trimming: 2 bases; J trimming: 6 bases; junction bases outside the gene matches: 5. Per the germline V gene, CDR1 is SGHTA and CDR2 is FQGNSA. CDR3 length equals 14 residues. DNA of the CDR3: TGTGCCAGCAGCTTAAGCCAGGGAGGGGATACGCAGTATTTT. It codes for CASSLSQGGDTQYF.

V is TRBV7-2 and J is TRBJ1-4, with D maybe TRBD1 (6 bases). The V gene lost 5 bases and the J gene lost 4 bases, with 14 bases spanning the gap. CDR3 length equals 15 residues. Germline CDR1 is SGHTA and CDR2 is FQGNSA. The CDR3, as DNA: TGTGCCAGCAGCACAGGGCGGGCCGGTAATGAAAAACTGTTTTTT. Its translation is CASSTGRAGNEKLFF.

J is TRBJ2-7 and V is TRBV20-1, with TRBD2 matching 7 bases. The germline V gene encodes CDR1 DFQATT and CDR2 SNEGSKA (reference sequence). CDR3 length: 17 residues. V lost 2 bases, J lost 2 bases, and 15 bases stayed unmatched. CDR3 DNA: TGCAGTGCTAGACCCAATCCAGGTGGGGGGGTCCCCTACGAGCAGTACTTC. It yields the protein CSARPNPGGGVPYEQYF.

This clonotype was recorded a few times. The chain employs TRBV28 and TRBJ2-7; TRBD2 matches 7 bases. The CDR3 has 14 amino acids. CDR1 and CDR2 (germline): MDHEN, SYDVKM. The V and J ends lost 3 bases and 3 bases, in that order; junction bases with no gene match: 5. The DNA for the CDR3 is TGTGCCAGCAGTTTCCGGCTAGCGGTCTACGAGCAGTACTTC. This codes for CASSFRLAVYEQYF.

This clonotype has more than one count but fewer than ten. The CDR3, as DNA: TGTGCCTGGAGACCCAGGACAGGGGGCGAGCAGTACTTC. It translates to CAWRPRTGGEQYF. The chain carries TRBV30 and TRBJ2-7, with 10 bases aligning to TRBD1. Germline assignment: CDR1 GTSNPN and CDR2 SVGIG (reference sequence). V lost 3 bases to trimming and J lost 6 bases; unmatched junction nucleotides: 5. The CDR3 totals 13 residues.

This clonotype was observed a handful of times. CDR3 in amino acids: CSARDQGTRSSGTQYF. CDR3 DNA: TGCAGTGCTAGAGATCAAGGCACTAGATCATCGGGGACCCAGTACTTC. The chain recombines TRBV20-1 with TRBJ2-5, with D possibly TRBD2 on 5 matching bases. V was trimmed by 0 bases and J by 7 bases, leaving 21 bases between them. This CDR3 has 16 amino acids. CDR1 is DFQATT, CDR2 SNEGSKA, per germline (reference sequence).

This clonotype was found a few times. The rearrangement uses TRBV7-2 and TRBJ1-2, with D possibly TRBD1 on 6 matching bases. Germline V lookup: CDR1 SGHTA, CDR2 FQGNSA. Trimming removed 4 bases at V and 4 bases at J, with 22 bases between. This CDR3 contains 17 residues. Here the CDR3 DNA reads TGTGCCAGCAGCTCCAGCATGGAGCAGGGGTTGGCCTATGGCTACACCTTC. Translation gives CASSSSMEQGLAYGYTF.

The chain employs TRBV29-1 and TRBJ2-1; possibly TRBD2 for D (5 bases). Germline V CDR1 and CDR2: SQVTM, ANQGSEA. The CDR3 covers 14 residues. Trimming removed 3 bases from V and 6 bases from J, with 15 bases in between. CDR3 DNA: TGCAGCGTTGAGGGCCTAGCTGCCGGCAATGAGCAGTTCTTC. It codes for CSVEGLAAGNEQFF.

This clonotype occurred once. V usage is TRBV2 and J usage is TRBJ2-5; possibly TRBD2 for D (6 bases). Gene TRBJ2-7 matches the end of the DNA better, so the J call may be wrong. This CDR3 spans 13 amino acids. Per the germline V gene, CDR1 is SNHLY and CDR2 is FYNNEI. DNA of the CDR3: TGTGCCTCGGGCAGGAGGGAAACCTACGAGCAGTACTTC. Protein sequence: CASGRRETYEQYF.

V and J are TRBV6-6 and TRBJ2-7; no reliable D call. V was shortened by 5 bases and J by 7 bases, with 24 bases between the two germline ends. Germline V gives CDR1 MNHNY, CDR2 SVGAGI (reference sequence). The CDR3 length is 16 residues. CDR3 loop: CASSTDGSPLGNEQYF. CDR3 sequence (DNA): TGTGCCAGCAGTACCGATGGGTCACCTCTGGGGAATGAGCAGTACTTC.

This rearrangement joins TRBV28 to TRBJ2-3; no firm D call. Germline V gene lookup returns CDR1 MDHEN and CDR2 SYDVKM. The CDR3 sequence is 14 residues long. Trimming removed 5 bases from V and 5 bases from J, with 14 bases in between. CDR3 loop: CASSLLSSLDTQYF. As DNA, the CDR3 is TGTGCCAGCAGTCTCTTATCTTCACTAGATACGCAGTATTTT.

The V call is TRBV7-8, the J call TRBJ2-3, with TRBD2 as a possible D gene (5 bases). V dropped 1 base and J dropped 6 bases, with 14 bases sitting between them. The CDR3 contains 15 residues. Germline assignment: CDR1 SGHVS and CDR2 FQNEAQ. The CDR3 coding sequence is TGTGCCAGCAGCTTAGTGTCTAGCAGAACGGATACGCAGTATTTT. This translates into CASSLVSSRTDTQYF.

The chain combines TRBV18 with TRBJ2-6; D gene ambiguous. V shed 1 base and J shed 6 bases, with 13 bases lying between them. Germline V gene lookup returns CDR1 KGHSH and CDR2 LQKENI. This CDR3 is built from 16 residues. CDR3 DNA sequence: TGTGCCAGCTCACCACTGGGTGCCTATGTGGCCAACGTCCTGACTTTC. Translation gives CASSPLGAYVANVLTF.

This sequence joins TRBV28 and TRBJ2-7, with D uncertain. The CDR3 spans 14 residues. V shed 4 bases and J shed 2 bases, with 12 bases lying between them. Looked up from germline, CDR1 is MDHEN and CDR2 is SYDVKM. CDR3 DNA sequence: TGTGCCAGCAGTTCCGTCGTGAATACCTACGAGCAGTACTTC. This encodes CASSSVVNTYEQYF.

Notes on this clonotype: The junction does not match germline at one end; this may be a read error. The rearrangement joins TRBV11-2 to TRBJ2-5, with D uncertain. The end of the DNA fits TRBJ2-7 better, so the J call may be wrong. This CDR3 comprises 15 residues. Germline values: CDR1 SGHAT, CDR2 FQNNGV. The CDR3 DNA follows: TGTGCCGGCAGCCCCCAGACCCGTAGCACCTACGAGCAGTACTTC. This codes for CAGSPQTRSTYEQYF.